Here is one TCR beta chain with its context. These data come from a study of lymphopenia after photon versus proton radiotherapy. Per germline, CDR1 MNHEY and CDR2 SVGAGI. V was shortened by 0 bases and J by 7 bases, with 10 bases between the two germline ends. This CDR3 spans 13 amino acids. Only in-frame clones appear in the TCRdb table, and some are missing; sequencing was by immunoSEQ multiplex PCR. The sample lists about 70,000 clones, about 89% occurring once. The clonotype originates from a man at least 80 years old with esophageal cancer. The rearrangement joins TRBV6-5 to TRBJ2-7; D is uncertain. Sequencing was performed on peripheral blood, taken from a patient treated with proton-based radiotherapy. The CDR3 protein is CASSYSGYEEQYF. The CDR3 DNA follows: TGTGCCAGCAGTTACTCGGGCTACGAGGAGCAGTACTTC.